This T cell receptor beta chain was identified in a study of cytomegalovirus exposure and HLA in healthy donors. General study results and limits: Later examination showed HLA-associated TCR beta chains had greater clonal expansion than equally common others. The authors listed 164 TCR beta chains as cytomegalovirus-associated. In a later analysis, V- and J-gene trimming of beta chains associated with a DCLRE1C missense variant, replicated independently.

60 Vbeta and 13 Jbeta primers were used in PCR. Assay used: immunoSEQ multiplex PCR; TCRdb lists only in-frame clones, some missing. The table records under 200,000 clones, roughly 80% of them present only once. There are a few counts of this clone. The target antigen is unknown. This CDR3 has 12 amino acids. Trimming took off 0 bases at V and 7 bases at J, with 7 bases between the two ends. Germline CDR1 reads SGHRS; CDR2 reads YFSETQ. The V gene is TRBV5-1, the J gene TRBJ1-1; D may be TRBD1 (5 bases). Input material: PBMCs. This sequence was found in a woman younger than 35 in good health and CMV-seronegative. The CDR3 sequence: CASSLAQGEAFF. The DNA for the CDR3 is TGCGCCAGCAGCTTGGCCCAGGGTGAAGCTTTCTTT.